This note documents a single T cell receptor beta chain sequence. This clone's antigen is unknown. A much bigger clone sits one base away, suggesting this may be a read error. CDR1 SGHAT and CDR2 FQNNGV are derived from the germline V gene. V drops 3 bases and J drops 5 bases, leaving 5 bases in between. The CDR3 spans 12 residues, from the cysteine through the phenylalanine. Only the CDR3 part of the read is kept: 36 bases, read in frame from the first base. The sample is drawn from a study of blood T cells in healthy people across ages (dated by TCRdb to the mid-2010s). As for the study more broadly: In model experiments, template switching captured about one uniquely barcoded TCR beta cDNA molecule for every two T cells. For two donors (one aged 18 to 29 and one aged 80 or older), the study analyzed two additional independent replicas of 1 million unique cDNA reads from the same blood draw. The study measured age-related changes in TCR beta repertoire diversity using deep sequencing normalized with unique cDNA molecular identifiers. The donors were divided into four age groups: young (average around 16 years), middle-aged (about 39), aged (62) and long-lived (82).

Broader findings and caveats from the paper: Estimates of total diversity from one million sequenced T cells were regarded as lower bounds and underestimates. As age increased, observed TCR beta diversity per million T cells dropped in a roughly linear way, and a significant reduction was already evident by age 40. Conclusive comparison of naive and antigen-experienced compartments was prevented by the profiling of bulk unsorted PBMCs. Because the CMV infection status of the donors was unknown, age-related changes in expanded clonotypes may potentially have been confounded. There was a strong correlation between observed TCR beta diversity and the percentage of naive T cells measured by flow cytometry. The long-lived group showed more naive CD4+ T cells, fewer expanded clones and increased TCR diversity than the aged group, suggesting age selection.

Libraries were built with 5' RACE. TCRdb lists the instrument as Illumina HiSeq 2500. A second roughly 6 to 12 cycle PCR used a sample-barcoded 5' primer and a J-beta primer mix. Each TCR beta cDNA molecule received a unique molecular identifier from a template-switch 5' adaptor carrying 12 random nucleotides. At least 3 million CDR3-containing paired-end reads were obtained from each sample. First-strand cDNA was synthesized from all RNA with the Mint cDNA synthesis kit, primed by a TRBC-specific oligonucleotide. Following uracil-DNA glycosylase treatment, all cDNA underwent a first 18-cycle PCR with the universal primers M1SS and BC2_uni_R. Per the original workflow: Normalization of each sample was performed by random selection of 1 million high-quality reads, each carrying a distinct molecular identifier. Instead of being binned into consensus sequences, reads that shared molecular identifiers were thrown out. MiTCR, set to a Q25 quality threshold and the strictest error-elimination algorithm, was used for CDR3 identification, clonotype clustering and error correction. A nonparametric unseen species model with Euler transformation was used to estimate a lower bound on total TCR beta diversity. TCRdb ran its own pipeline on the public reads, namely fastp trimming at Q25 and MiXCR clone calling, and kept in-frame beta chains. Every entry covers one CDR3 protein and lists the most common genes and DNA from its rows. The V and J calls shown here were made by TCRdb, not taken from the authors' results. The sample has around 1,000,000 distinct CDR3 sequences on record, under 30% of them singletons. The ten most abundant clones make up about 0.8% of the sample.

The roughly 39 donors, aged roughly 6 to 90 years, were systemically healthy Caucasian individuals from Russia. Ten milliliters of peripheral blood were drawn from each donor into EDTA-treated Vacutainer tubes. Ficoll-Paque density-gradient centrifugation was used to isolate PBMCs, with at least 6.5 million obtained per sample. Trizol reagent was used to extract total RNA from the PBMCs, yielding at least 6 micrograms per sample. Naive CD45RAhigh/CD27high T cell percentages were measured by flow cytometry on a PBMC aliquot from every donor. This sample was also put to use in a study of T cells of mothers and their children. The second study, in turn, reports: Nine systemically healthy Caucasian individuals served as donors, namely three mothers together with their six children. cDNA synthesis consumed the entire amount of extracted RNA, loaded at roughly 1.5 ug RNA in each 15 ul reaction. In the second PCR, the M1S primer introduced both the sample barcodes and 2-4 random nucleotides. More than 8 million TCR beta CDR3 reads were obtained from each mother, and about 3 million reads were obtained from each child. Thymic selection shapes the output of TCR recombination in a similar way in related and unrelated pairs, and inherited differences have a minor effect. Normalized repertoire overlap was always found to be slightly, but never significantly, higher in related mother-child pairs than in unrelated mother-child pairs. No persistent microchimeric T cell clones were found, with a detection sensitivity of 75 to 100 clones per million clonotypes. Deep NGS was used in the study to compare the TCR beta repertoires of mothers and children and to look for features that separate related mother-child pairs from unrelated individuals. The mean age was roughly 44 +/- 4 years for the mothers and roughly 10 +/- 4 years for the children. Libraries were sequenced on Illumina HiSeq 2000 with 100+100 nt paired-end reads after adapter ligation with NEBNext reagents. Mother and child libraries were prepared a month apart and sequenced in separate runs to prevent cross-contamination. Between roughly 450,000 and 2,000,000 distinct TCR beta clonotypes were identified per donor. Naive TCR beta clonotypes were estimated from low-frequency clonotypes matched to each donor's FACS-determined naive share, without sorting.

The origin of this receptor is a girl under 10 years old in good health. Material for sequencing was blood. The sequence joins TRBV11-2 to TRBJ1-5; the D gene remains uncertain. The CDR3 loop reads CASSFGDQPQHF. The sequence in DNA is TGTGCCAGCAGCTTCGGGGATCAGCCCCAGCATTTT. The variable domain in full, with residues beyond the CDR3 obtained from the reference TRBV11-2 and TRBJ1-5 genes, is EAGVAQSPRYKIIEKRQSVAFWCNPISGHATLYWYQQILGQGPKLLIQFQNNGVVDDSQLPKDRFSAERLKGVDSTLKIQPAKLEDSAVYLCASSFGDQPQHFGDGTRLSIL.